This T cell receptor (beta chain) was recorded in a study of control samples from healthy donors and cancer patients. The protocol was immunoSEQ multiplex PCR, while the TCRdb copy is restricted to in-frame clones and leaves out a portion. The sample has about 19,000 clones, roughly 80% seen once. Trimming removed 6 bases at V and 1 base at J, with 12 bases between. Per the germline V gene, CDR1 is SSHAT and CDR2 is FNYEAQ (reference sequence). This CDR3 has 15 amino acids. The J gene is TRBJ2-2, the V gene TRBV7-7; TRBD1 might be the D (6 bases). The sequenced sample was PBMCs. The receptor comes from a man at least 80 years old with head and neck cancer. Written as DNA, the CDR3 is TGTGCCAGCAGTCGTACGACAGGGAACACCGGGGAGCTGTTTTTT. Protein: CASSRTTGNTGELFF.